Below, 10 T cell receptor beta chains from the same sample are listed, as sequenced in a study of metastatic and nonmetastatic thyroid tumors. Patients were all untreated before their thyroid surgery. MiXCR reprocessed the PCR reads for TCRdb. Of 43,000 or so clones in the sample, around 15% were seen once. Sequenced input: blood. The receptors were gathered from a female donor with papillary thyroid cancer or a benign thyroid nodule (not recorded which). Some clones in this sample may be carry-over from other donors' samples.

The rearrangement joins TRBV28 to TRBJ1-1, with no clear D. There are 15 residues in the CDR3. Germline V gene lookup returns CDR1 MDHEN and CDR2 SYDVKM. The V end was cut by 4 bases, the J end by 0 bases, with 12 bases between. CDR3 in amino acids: CASSSPVEVNTEAFF. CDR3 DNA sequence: TGTGCCAGCAGTTCCCCCGTTGAGGTGAACACTGAAGCTTTCTTT.

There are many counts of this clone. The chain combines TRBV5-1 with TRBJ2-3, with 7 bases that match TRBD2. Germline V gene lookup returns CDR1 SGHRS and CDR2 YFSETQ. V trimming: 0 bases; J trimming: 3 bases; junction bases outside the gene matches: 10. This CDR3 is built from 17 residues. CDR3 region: CASSLDVGGGPTDTQYF. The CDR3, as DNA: TGCGCCAGCAGCTTGGACGTTGGGGGAGGGCCTACAGATACGCAGTATTTT.

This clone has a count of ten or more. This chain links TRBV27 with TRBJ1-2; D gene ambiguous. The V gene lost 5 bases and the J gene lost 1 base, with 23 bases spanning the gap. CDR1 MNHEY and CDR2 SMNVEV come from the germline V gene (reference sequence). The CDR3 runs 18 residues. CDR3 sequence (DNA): TGTGCCAGCAGTCCCCTCTTTAAGATCCTTGGAGGTAACTATGGCTACACCTTC. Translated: CASSPLFKILGGNYGYTF.

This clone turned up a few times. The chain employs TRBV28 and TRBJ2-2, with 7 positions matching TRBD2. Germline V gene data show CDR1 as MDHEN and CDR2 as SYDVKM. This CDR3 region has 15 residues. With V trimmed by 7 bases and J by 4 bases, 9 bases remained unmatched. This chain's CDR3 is CASIKGGTGTGELFF. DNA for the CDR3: TGTGCCAGCATCAAGGGAGGGACGGGCACCGGGGAGCTGTTTTTT.

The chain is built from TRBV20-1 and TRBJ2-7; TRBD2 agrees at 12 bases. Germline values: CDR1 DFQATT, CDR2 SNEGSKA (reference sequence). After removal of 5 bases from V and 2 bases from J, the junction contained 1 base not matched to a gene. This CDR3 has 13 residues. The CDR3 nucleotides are TGCAGTGCTCCTAGCGGGAGGGCCTACGAGCAGTACTTC. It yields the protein CSAPSGRAYEQYF.

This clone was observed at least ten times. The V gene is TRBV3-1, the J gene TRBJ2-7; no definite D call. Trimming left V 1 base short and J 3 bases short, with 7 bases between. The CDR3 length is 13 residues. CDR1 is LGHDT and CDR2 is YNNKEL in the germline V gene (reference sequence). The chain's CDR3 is CASSQGVVYEQYF. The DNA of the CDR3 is TGTGCCAGCAGCCAAGGGGTTGTCTACGAGCAGTACTTC.

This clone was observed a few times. The CDR3 here is CASITLGVARVLTF. CDR3 sequence (DNA): TGTGCCAGCATCACTTTGGGAGTGGCTCGCGTCCTGACTTTC. The rearrangement uses TRBV28 and TRBJ2-6; TRBD2 might be the D (5 bases). Trimming removed 7 bases from V and 12 bases from J, with 19 bases in between. The V gene's germline CDR1 is MDHEN and CDR2 SYDVKM. There are 14 residues in the CDR3.

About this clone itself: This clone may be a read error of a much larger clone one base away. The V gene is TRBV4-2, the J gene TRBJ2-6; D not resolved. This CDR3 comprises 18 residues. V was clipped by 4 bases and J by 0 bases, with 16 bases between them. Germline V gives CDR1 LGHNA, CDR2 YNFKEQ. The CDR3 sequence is CASSPFPASRSGANVLTF. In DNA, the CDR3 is TGTGCCAGCAGCCCGTTCCCCGCGTCTCGCTCTGGGGCCAACGTCCTGACTTTC.

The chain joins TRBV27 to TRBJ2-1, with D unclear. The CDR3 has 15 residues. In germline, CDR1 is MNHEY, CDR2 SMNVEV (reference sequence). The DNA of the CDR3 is TGTGAAGGCAAACTGACTGGAGCTGTCTACAATGAGCAGTTCTTC. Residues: CEGKLTGAVYNEQFF.

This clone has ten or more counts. The DNA of the CDR3 is TGTGCCAGCAGATTAAGGGTTTTTGGACTAGCGGGAGGGCCCTTTCACGAGCAGTACTTC. Its translation: CASRLRVFGLAGGPFHEQYF. V and J are TRBV27 and TRBJ2-7; 15 positions agree with TRBD2. With 6 bases clipped from V and 5 bases from J, the junction kept 20 bases outside the gene matches. CDR1 MNHEY and CDR2 SMNVEV come from the germline V gene (reference sequence). The CDR3 has 20 amino acids.